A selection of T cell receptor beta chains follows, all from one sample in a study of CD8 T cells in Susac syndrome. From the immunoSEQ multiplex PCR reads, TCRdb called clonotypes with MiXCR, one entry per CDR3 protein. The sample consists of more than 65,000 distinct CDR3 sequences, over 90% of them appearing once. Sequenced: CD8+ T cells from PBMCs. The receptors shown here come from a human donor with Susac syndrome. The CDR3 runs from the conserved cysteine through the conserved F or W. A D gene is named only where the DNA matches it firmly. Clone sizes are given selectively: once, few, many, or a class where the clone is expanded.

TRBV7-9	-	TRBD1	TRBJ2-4	TGTGCCGGGGGACAGGGTGCGAACATTCAGTACTTC	CAGGQGANIQYF
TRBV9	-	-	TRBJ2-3	TGTGCCAGCAGCGAGGGTGTATCGGCGGCAGATACGCAGTATTTT	CASSEGVSAADTQYF
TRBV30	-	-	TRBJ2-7	TGTGCCTGGAGTGTAACTCAGCGCACCTACGAGCAGTACTTC	CAWSVTQRTYEQYF
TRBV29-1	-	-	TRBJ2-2	TGCAGCGTCGGGACTCGGGCCGACGTCGGGGAGCTGTTTTTT	CSVGTRADVGELFF
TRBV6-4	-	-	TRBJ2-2	TGTGCCAGCAGTGAGACCGGGACAACGAACACCGGGGAGCTGTTTTTT	CASSETGTTNTGELFF
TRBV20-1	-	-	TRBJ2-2	TGCAGTGCTAGAGATCACCAGTTTAACACCGGGGAGCTGTTTTTT	CSARDHQFNTGELFF
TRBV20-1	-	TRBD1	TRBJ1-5	TGCAGTGCTAGTCGACAGGGTATGAGCAATCAGCCCCAGCATTTT	CSASRQGMSNQPQHF
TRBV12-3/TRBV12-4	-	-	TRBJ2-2	TGTGCCAGCCAGGCGGACACCGGGGAGCTGTTTTTT	CASQADTGELFF
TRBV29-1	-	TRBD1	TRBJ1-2	TGCAGCGTAGACCTAACAGGGGTCTATGGCTACACCTTC	CSVDLTGVYGYTF
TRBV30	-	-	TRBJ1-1	TGTGCCTGGAGCGGTCTGAACACTGAAGCTTTCTTT	CAWSGLNTEAFF
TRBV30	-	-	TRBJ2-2	TGTGCCTGGATAAGCACGAACACCGGGGAGCTGTTTTTT	CAWISTNTGELFF
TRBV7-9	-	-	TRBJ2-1	TGTGCCAGCAGCTTCCGGGACAACTACAATGAGCAGTTCTTC	CASSFRDNYNEQFF
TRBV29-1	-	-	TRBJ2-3	TGCAGCGGTTACACTCTAGGCGATACGCAGTATTTT	CSGYTLGDTQYF
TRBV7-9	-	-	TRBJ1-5	TGTGCCAGCAGCCCGGGATTCAATCAGCCCCAGCATTTT	CASSPGFNQPQHF
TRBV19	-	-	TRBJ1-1	TGTGCCAGTAGTATATCGTGGGGCCTGGACACTGAAGCTTTCTTT	CASSISWGLDTEAFF
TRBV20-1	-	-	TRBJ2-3	TGCAGTGCTCCGGGATCCGATCCAGATACGCAGTATTTT	CSAPGSDPDTQYF
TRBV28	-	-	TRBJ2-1	TGTGCCAGCAGTGCCTTTGCCCAGGGCTCCTACAATGAGCAGTTCTTC	CASSAFAQGSYNEQFF
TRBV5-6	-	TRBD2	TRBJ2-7	TGTGCCAGCAGCCTCGGACTAGCGGGTTACTCCTACGAGCAGTACTTC	CASSLGLAGYSYEQYF
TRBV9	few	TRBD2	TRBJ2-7	TGTGCCAGCAGCGTAGGTAGCGGGAGCTACGAGCAGTACTTC	CASSVGSGSYEQYF
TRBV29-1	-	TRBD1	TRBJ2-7	TGCAGCGTTGTGGAGGGACAGGCGTCCTACGAGCAGTACTTC	CSVVEGQASYEQYF
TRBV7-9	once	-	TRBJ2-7	TGTGCCAGCAGCTCTCCCCGGGACACCTACGAGCAGTACTTC	CASSSPRDTYEQYF
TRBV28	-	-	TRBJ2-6	TGTGCCAGCAGCACGGGGACGGACATTTACACTGGGGCCAACGTCCTGACTTTC	CASSTGTDIYTGANVLTF
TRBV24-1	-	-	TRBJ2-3	TGTGCCACCAGTGAGGGGCCCACAGATACGCAGTATTTT	CATSEGPTDTQYF
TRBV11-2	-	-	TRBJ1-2	TGTGCCAGCAGCTTAGGGGCCCGGACCCCCTATGGCTACACCTTC	CASSLGARTPYGYTF